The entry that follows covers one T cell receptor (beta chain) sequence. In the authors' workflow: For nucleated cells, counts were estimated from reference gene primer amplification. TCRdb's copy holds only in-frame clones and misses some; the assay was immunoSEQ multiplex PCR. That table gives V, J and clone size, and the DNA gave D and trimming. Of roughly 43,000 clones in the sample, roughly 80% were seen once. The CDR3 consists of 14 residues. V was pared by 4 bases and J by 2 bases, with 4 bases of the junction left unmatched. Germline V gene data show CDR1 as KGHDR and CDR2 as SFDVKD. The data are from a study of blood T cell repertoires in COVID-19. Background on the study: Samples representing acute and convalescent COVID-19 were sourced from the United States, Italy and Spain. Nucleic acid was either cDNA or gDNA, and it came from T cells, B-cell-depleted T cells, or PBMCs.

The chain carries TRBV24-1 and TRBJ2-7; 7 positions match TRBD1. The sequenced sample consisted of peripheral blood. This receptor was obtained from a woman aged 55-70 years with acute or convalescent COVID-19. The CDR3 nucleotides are TGTGCCACCAGTGACCGGGACAGAGCCTACGAGCAGTACTTC. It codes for CATSDRDRAYEQYF.